This TCR beta chain was recorded in a study of blood T cell repertoires in COVID-19. Study at large: Samples taken during acute and convalescent COVID-19 were collected in the United States, Italy and Spain. The cDNA or gDNA used as material had been derived from T cells, B-cell-depleted T cells, or PBMCs.

V dropped 5 bases and J dropped 2; count of bases not matched to a gene: 3. The germline gives CDR1 SGHAT, CDR2 FQNNGV. The CDR3 is 14 residues long. Remarks on this clone: Other DNA variants within this sample encode the same CDR3.

In the original analysis: Amplification with reference gene primers provided the estimates of nucleated cell counts. Profiling relied on immunoSEQ multiplex PCR, and the TCRdb table lists in-frame clones only, not all of them. The D gene and trimming were derived from the DNA, and the V and J assignments and clone size from that table. There are more than 250,000 clones in the sample; around 86% occur only once, and 1% lies in the top ten. What was sequenced was peripheral blood. This chain joins TRBV11-2 and TRBJ1-1; 9 positions agree with TRBD1. This TCR derives from a man between 45 and 60 years old with active or convalescent COVID-19. The CDR3 is CASSRGQGNTEAFF. The DNA for the CDR3 is TGTGCCAGCAGCCGGGGACAGGGTAACACTGAAGCTTTCTTT.